These 23 T cell receptor beta chains originate from one sample sequenced in a study of patients and donors after allogeneic stem cell transplantation. MiXCR was run by TCRdb on the RT-PCR reads, yielding one entry per CDR3 protein. The profile shows roughly 200,000 distinct CDR3 sequences, roughly 40% of them singletons. The sequencing input was blood, either unsorted or a sorted T cell fraction (not recorded which). The receptors were gathered from a human donor who was either an allogeneic HSCT recipient or a stem cell or donor lymphocyte infusion donor (not recorded which). It is not recorded whose cells these are; they may come from a transplant donor.

The rearrangement uses TRBV3-1 and TRBJ2-4; TRBD2 matches at 12 bases. The ends lost 0 bases at V and 2 bases at J; junction bases unmatched: 14. Germline V gene lookup returns CDR1 LGHDT and CDR2 YNNKEL (reference sequence). CDR3 length equals 21 residues. In DNA form, the CDR3 reads TGTGCCAGCAGCCAAGAGGTGATACTAGCGGGAGGCGGCAGTTCCAAAAACATTCAGTACTTC. Encoded protein: CASSQEVILAGGGSSKNIQYF.

CDR3 residues: CASSYSLAGAHNEQFF. The DNA of the CDR3 is TGTGCCAGCAGTTACTCTCTAGCTGGGGCACATAATGAGCAGTTCTTC. V is TRBV6-5 and J is TRBJ2-1; either TRBD1 or TRBD2 may supply D (5 bases each). Trimming left V 0 bases short and J 7 bases short, with 16 bases between. This CDR3 is 16 amino acids long. Germline V gene lookup returns CDR1 MNHEY and CDR2 SVGAGI.

This sequence joins TRBV16 and TRBJ1-3; D gene unclear. Germline-derived CDR1 and CDR2 are KGHSY and FQNENV. V was pared by 4 bases and J by 1 base, with 11 bases between. The CDR3 is 15 amino acids. The CDR3 bases are TGTGCCAGCAGCCGAGACTCTGTTTCTGGAAACACCATATATTTT. Translated: CASSRDSVSGNTIYF.

Here the CDR3 reads CASSLGDSQFF. The CDR3 nucleotides read TGTGCCAGCAGCTTGGGGGACAGCCAGTTCTTC. The chain combines TRBV7-9 with TRBJ2-1; 7 bases are a match to TRBD1. The CDR3 runs 11 residues. CDR1 is SEHNR, CDR2 FQNEAQ, per germline (reference sequence). The V gene end was trimmed by 3 bases and the J gene end by 13 bases; junction bases not matched to a gene: 3.

The chain joins TRBV15 to TRBJ2-3; D is undetermined. V was cut by 5 bases and J by 0 bases, with 3 bases left in between. The CDR3 runs to 12 residues. Germline V gene sequence: CDR1 LNHNV, CDR2 YYDKDF (reference sequence). The CDR3 bases are TGTGCCACCAGCTCGAGCACAGATACGCAGTATTTT. This encodes CATSSSTDTQYF.

The chain recombines TRBV2 with TRBJ2-1; D gene ambiguous. Germline CDR1 reads SNHLY; CDR2 reads FYNNEI. Trimming pared 6 bases from V and 0 bases from J, leaving 9 bases between. The CDR3 is 14 amino acids. The CDR3 reads CASSTPSSYNEQFF. CDR3 nucleotide sequence: TGTGCCAGCAGCACGCCTAGCTCCTACAATGAGCAGTTCTTC.

The J gene is TRBJ2-5, the V gene TRBV30, with D possibly matching TRBD1 (6 bases). The CDR3 contains 14 residues. The germline CDR1 and CDR2 sequences are GTSNPN and SVGIG (reference sequence). V shed 3 bases and J shed 0 bases, with 11 bases lying between them. The CDR3 sequence: CAWRTGHHQETQYF. DNA of the CDR3: TGTGCCTGGAGGACGGGACACCACCAAGAGACCCAGTACTTC.

The J gene is TRBJ1-1, the V gene TRBV6-2 or TRBV6-3, with D possibly being TRBD1 (5 bases). The V gene lost 4 bases and the J gene lost 7 bases, with 16 bases spanning the gap. In germline, CDR1 is MNHEY, CDR2 SVGEGT. The CDR3 runs to 14 residues. CDR3 loop: CASSSFGGFGEAFF. The CDR3 DNA is TGTGCCAGCAGTTCTTTCGGGGGGTTTGGTGAAGCTTTCTTT.

This chain joins TRBV4-3 and TRBJ1-2; possible D gene TRBD1, 5 bases. Per germline, CDR1 LGHNA and CDR2 YSLEER. The CDR3 runs 15 residues. The ends were cut back, 1 base at V and 4 bases at J, with 13 bases in the middle. The CDR3 sequence is CASSQVPGGTYGYTF. The CDR3 DNA sequence: TGCGCCAGCAGCCAAGTCCCTGGGGGTACCTATGGCTACACCTTC.

V usage is TRBV5-6 and J usage is TRBJ1-1; D is unclear. The germline V and J ends were trimmed by 6 bases and 0 bases, with 18 bases remaining between them. Germline V gene data show CDR1 as SGHDT and CDR2 as YYEEEE. This CDR3 is 16 amino acids long. The CDR3 loop is CASTHSDPSLNTEAFF. CDR3 DNA: TGTGCCAGCACTCACTCTGACCCGTCCCTGAACACTGAAGCTTTCTTT.

CDR3 in amino acids: CASSLEASSNYGYTF. DNA of the CDR3: TGTGCCAGCAGCTTAGAGGCCAGCTCAAACTATGGCTACACCTTC. The V and J genes are TRBV11-1 and TRBJ1-2; D is uncertain. CDR3 length: 15 amino acids. Germline values: CDR1 SGHAT, CDR2 FQDESV (reference sequence). Trimming cost V 1 base and J 2 bases, with 11 bases left between them.

CDR3: CATSDLGGANVLTF. The CDR3 DNA is TGTGCCACCAGTGATTTGGGTGGGGCCAACGTCCTGACTTTC. The chain recombines TRBV24-1 with TRBJ2-6; D is unresolved. The length of the CDR3 is 14 residues. Per the germline V gene, CDR1 is KGHDR and CDR2 is SFDVKD. The V and J ends lost 0 bases and 3 bases respectively, with 2 bases between them.

This rearrangement joins TRBV7-9 to TRBJ1-1; D unclear. Germline V lookup: CDR1 SEHNR, CDR2 FQNEAQ (reference sequence). Deletions cut 5 bases from V and 0 bases from J, with 13 bases between. The CDR3 has 15 residues. The CDR3 reads CASSPSGALNTEAFF. For the CDR3, the DNA is TGTGCCAGCAGCCCCTCCGGAGCTTTGAACACTGAAGCTTTCTTT.

This clonotype showed up just once. Mismatch with germline at one junction end may stem from a read error. V is TRBV7-7 and J is TRBJ2-1; D gene unclear. Germline V gives CDR1 SSHAT, CDR2 FNYEAQ (reference sequence). The CDR3 sequence is 13 residues long. CDR3 in DNA: TGTGCTAGCAGCCGCGTAATACAAAATGAGCAGTTCTTC. Translation: CASSRVIQNEQFF.

The chain is built from TRBV18 and TRBJ2-5; 8 bases are shared with TRBD2. From germline, CDR1 is KGHSH and CDR2 LQKENI. V was pared by 5 bases and J by 2 bases, with 13 bases of the junction left unmatched. This CDR3 has 17 residues. The CDR3: CASSETGTRSGQETQYF. CDR3 DNA: TGTGCCAGCTCAGAGACCGGGACTAGGAGCGGGCAAGAGACCCAGTACTTC.

The chain has TRBV27 and TRBJ2-1, with D perhaps being TRBD1 or TRBD2 (5 bases each). The CDR3 runs 11 residues. Germline-derived CDR1 and CDR2 are MNHEY and SMNVEV (reference sequence). The V end was cut by 6 bases, the J end by 9 bases, with 9 bases between. DNA of the CDR3: TGTGCCAGCAGCTGGGACGGTGAGCAGTTCTTC. Protein sequence: CASSWDGEQFF.

The chain couples TRBV6-6 to TRBJ2-2, with TRBD2 identical over 8 bases. Trimming took 2 bases from V and 4 from J; bases not matched to a gene: 12. CDR3 length: 18 amino acids. Germline-derived CDR1 and CDR2 are MNHNY and SVGAGI (reference sequence). For the CDR3, the DNA is TGTGCCAGCAGTTACCCGGGGCCAGCGGGAGAGGGCACCGGGGAGCTGTTTTTT. Translated: CASSYPGPAGEGTGELFF.

This clonotype was picked up a small number of times. This rearrangement joins TRBV7-6 to TRBJ2-7; D remains unclear. This CDR3 comprises 14 residues. In germline, CDR1 is SGHVS, CDR2 FNYEAQ. Trimming took off 1 base at V and 0 bases at J, with 7 bases between the two ends. The CDR3 DNA is TGTGCCAGCAGCTTAGGGGCTAACTCCTACGAGCAGTACTTC. Encoded protein: CASSLGANSYEQYF.

The rearrangement joins TRBV4-1 to TRBJ2-1, with D possibly TRBD2 on 6 matching bases. Germline CDR1 and CDR2: MGHRA and YSYEKL. The CDR3 has 16 amino acids. V was shortened by 7 bases and J by 0 bases, with 16 bases between the two germline ends. The CDR3 reads CASTLGLSLSYNEQFF. For the CDR3, the DNA is TGCGCCAGCACCCTTGGACTATCTCTCTCCTACAATGAGCAGTTCTTC.

The genes are TRBV28 and TRBJ1-6; tentative D call: TRBD1 (5 bases). The CDR3 consists of 14 residues. Trimming left V 8 bases short and J 6 bases short, with 14 bases between. CDR1 is MDHEN and CDR2 is SYDVKM in the germline V gene. This CDR3 reads CASRSGLINSPLHF. CDR3 DNA sequence: TGTGCCAGCCGCTCGGGACTGATTAATTCACCCCTCCACTTT.

The V and J genes are TRBV7-6 and TRBJ2-3, with no clear D. Germline CDR1 SGHVS, CDR2 FNYEAQ. Trimming took 2 bases from V and 0 from J, leaving 18 bases between them. CDR3 length: 18 amino acids. CDR3 DNA: TGTGCCAGCAGCTTACCCGCCTCGGACGGTCCTAGCACAGATACGCAGTATTTT. Translated, it gives CASSLPASDGPSTDTQYF.

This clonotype was counted a few times. A single base separates this from a much larger clone, so it may be a read error. The CDR3 protein is CASSSGTGINQPQHF. DNA for the CDR3: TGTGCCAGCAGCTCCGGGACAGGGATCAATCAGCCCCAGCATTTT. The V gene is TRBV7-9, the J gene TRBJ1-5; 9 bases are a match to TRBD1. Trimming cost V 4 bases and J 3 bases; bases outside gene matches: 4. Germline V lookup: CDR1 SEHNR, CDR2 FQNEAQ (reference sequence). CDR3 size: 15 residues.

This chain connects TRBV5-1 to TRBJ1-1; 7 bases line up with TRBD1. Germline V gene data show CDR1 as SGHRS and CDR2 as YFSETQ. The CDR3 has 16 amino acids. The V and J ends lost 1 base and 5 bases, in that order; junction bases with no gene match: 11. The CDR3 reads CASSLSSGGVRTEAFF. The CDR3 DNA sequence: TGCGCCAGCAGCTTGTCGTCAGGGGGAGTAAGAACTGAAGCTTTCTTT.